The 3 T cell receptor beta chains presented below share a single source sample, sequenced in a study of cytomegalovirus exposure and HLA in healthy donors. This PCR relied on a set of 60 Vbeta primers and 13 Jbeta primers. The table came from immunoSEQ multiplex PCR; TCRdb's copy has only in-frame clones and leaves some out. The sample has over 150,000 clones, about 72% seen once. The sequencing input was PBMCs. These receptor sequences come from a man aged 25-45 years in good health and CMV-seropositive.

The genes are TRBV6-5 and TRBJ1-5; TRBD1 matches at 8 bases. J was trimmed by 0 bases and V by 8 bases; bases with no gene match: 6. This CDR3 is built from 15 residues. Per germline, CDR1 MNHEY and CDR2 SVGAGI. In DNA form, the CDR3 reads TGTGCCAGCCGGGAACAGGGGGGTAGCAATCAGCCCCAGCATTTT. Its protein is CASREQGGSNQPQHF.

There are a few counts of this clone. J is TRBJ1-1 and V is TRBV29-1; a weak D match, TRBD1 (5 bases). The CDR3 totals 12 residues. Per the germline V gene, CDR1 is SQVTM and CDR2 is ANQGSEA. V dropped 5 bases and J dropped 0 bases, with 7 bases sitting between them. CDR3 protein: CSVRGMNTEAFF. Written as DNA, the CDR3 is TGCAGCGTTAGGGGTATGAACACTGAAGCTTTCTTT.

The chain uses TRBV6-8 and TRBJ2-3, with TRBD2 identical over 11 bases. The J segment lost 8 bases and the V segment lost 6 bases, leaving 13 bases of the junction unmatched. Germline CDR1 MNHGY, CDR2 SAAAGT. The CDR3 covers 16 residues. The CDR3 DNA is TGTGCCAGCAGCCAGACTAGCGGGGCAACTAGCCGTACGCAGTATTTT. Amino acids: CASSQTSGATSRTQYF.